A selection of T cell receptor beta chains follows, all from one sample in a study of shared clonotypes between healthy human individuals. Measured with immunoSEQ multiplex PCR; TCRdb has only the in-frame clones, and not every one. Counted here are about 1.5 million clones, around 98% occurring once; the ten biggest clones make up around 0.45%. Sequenced: naive CD4+ T cells sorted from blood. The receptors were sampled from a man aged 25-45 years in good health. The CDR3 runs from the conserved cysteine through the conserved F or W. The D gene is left open where the match is weak.

d_call,j_call,v_call,cdr3_aa,cdr3_nt
.,TRBJ1-5,TRBV6-6,CASSPSGPRNQPQHF,TGTGCCAGCAGCCCTTCAGGACCCCGTAATCAGCCCCAGCATTTT
TRBD1,TRBJ2-3,TRBV19,CASSIGQGIASTDTQYF,TGTGCCAGTAGTATAGGACAGGGGATAGCGTCTACAGATACGCAGTATTTT
TRBD1,TRBJ2-7,TRBV27,CASSDPPTGTGPYEQYF,TGTGCCAGCAGTGACCCGCCAACCGGGACAGGGCCCTACGAGCAGTACTTC
.,TRBJ2-6,TRBV7-9,CASSLWPASGANVLTF,TGTGCCAGCAGCTTATGGCCCGCCTCTGGGGCCAACGTCCTGACTTTC
.,TRBJ2-7,TRBV15,CATSRGTVGNEQYF,TGTGCCACCAGCAGAGGGACAGTCGGAAACGAGCAGTACTTC
TRBD2,TRBJ2-1,TRBV30,CAWSVWSAGGGSSYNEQFF,TGTGCCTGGAGTGTTTGGTCAGCGGGAGGTGGGAGCTCCTACAATGAGCAGTTCTTC
TRBD1,TRBJ1-5,TRBV30,CAWSHNRGGNQPQHF,TGTGCCTGGAGTCATAACAGGGGCGGCAATCAGCCCCAGCATTTT
.,TRBJ2-7,TRBV30,CAWSSPGLLTYEQYF,TGTGCCTGGTCCTCCCCGGGACTTCTCACCTACGAGCAGTACTTC
TRBD1,TRBJ2-3,TRBV5-1,CASSLVPEGADTQYF,TGCGCCAGCAGCTTGGTCCCTGAGGGGGCGGATACGCAGTATTTT
.,TRBJ2-6,TRBV2,CASSDGVNSGANVLTF,TGTGCCAGCAGTGACGGGGTAAACTCTGGGGCCAACGTCCTGACTTTC
TRBD2,TRBJ2-7,TRBV9,CASSGTSGNYEQYF,TGTGCCAGCAGCGGAACTAGCGGGAACTACGAGCAGTACTTC
TRBD1,TRBJ2-3,TRBV5-1,CASSQQGFTDTQYF,TGCGCCAGCAGCCAACAGGGGTTCACAGATACGCAGTATTTT
.,TRBJ2-1,TRBV7-3,CASSLRPISEQFF,TGTGCCAGCAGCTTAAGGCCCATAAGTGAGCAGTTCTTC
.,TRBJ1-1,TRBV7-3,CASRTSQDTEAFF,TGTGCCAGCCGGACTTCTCAGGACACTGAAGCTTTCTTT